The 20 T cell receptor beta chains below come from one sample, sequenced in a study of shared clonotypes between healthy human individuals. Assay: immunoSEQ multiplex PCR; the TCRdb copy retains only in-frame clones and omits some. The sample shows about 2.3 million clones, about nine tenths of them seen only once. Sequencing was done on a sample of naive CD4+ T cells from PBMCs. Subset of the sample: CD45RA+ positively selected. The receptors shown here come from a man between 18 and 35 years old in good health. Some clones in this sample may be carry-over from other donors' samples.

The chain employs TRBV6-5 and TRBJ2-7; D might be TRBD1 (6 bases). V gave up 8 bases and J gave up 0 bases, with 8 bases separating them. The CDR3 is 12 residues long. The germline V gene has CDR1 MNHEY and CDR2 SVGAGI. For the CDR3, the DNA is TGTGCCAGCGGGACACTCTCCTACGAGCAGTACTTC. Protein: CASGTLSYEQYF.

This chain links TRBV4-1 with TRBJ2-3; 12 nucleotides match TRBD2. The CDR3 length is 19 residues. J gave up 5 bases and V 2 bases, and 14 bases lay outside the gene matches. In germline, CDR1 is MGHRA, CDR2 YSYEKL. The CDR3 here is CASSQSFWASGRAVDTQYF. The CDR3, as DNA: TGCGCCAGCAGCCAATCGTTTTGGGCTAGCGGGAGGGCGGTAGATACGCAGTATTTT.

This clone showed up just a few times. The chain recombines TRBV5-8 with TRBJ1-1; no firm D call. The length of the CDR3 is 15 residues. Trimming pared 1 base from V and 3 bases from J, leaving 13 bases between. CDR1 SGHTS and CDR2 YDEGEE come from the germline V gene. This CDR3 reads CASSLFTRGDTEAFF. The CDR3 nucleotides are TGTGCCAGCAGCTTGTTCACCCGAGGAGACACTGAAGCTTTCTTT.

This clone was detected only once. The chain has TRBV7-2 and TRBJ1-1, with a weak D call TRBD1 (5 bases). V gave up 4 bases and J gave up 4 bases, with 13 bases separating them. The CDR3 has 14 residues. Germline V gene sequence: CDR1 SGHTA, CDR2 FQGNSA. CDR3 protein: CASSSQTTATEAFF. CDR3 DNA: TGTGCCAGCAGCTCCCAAACGACAGCCACTGAAGCTTTCTTT.

Concerning this clone itself: Additional DNA sequences in this sample encode the identical CDR3. This chain connects TRBV9 to TRBJ2-3; D is uncertain. Trimming took off 0 bases at V and 6 bases at J, with 5 bases between the two ends. The CDR3 sequence is 12 residues long. Germline CDR1 reads SGDLS; CDR2 reads YYNGEE. CDR3 nucleotides: TGTGCCAGCAGCGTAGAACGCGATACGCAGTATTTT. This encodes CASSVERDTQYF.

This clone was found once. V is TRBV25-1 and J is TRBJ2-7, with 12 bases fitting TRBD1. The germline gives CDR1 MGHDK, CDR2 SYGVNS. Unmatched junction bases numbered 14, after V lost 7 bases and J lost 4 bases. The CDR3 contains 17 residues. The CDR3 DNA is TGTGCCAGCACCCCGGATAAACCGGGACAGGGGGCGTACGAGCAGTACTTC. Residues: CASTPDKPGQGAYEQYF.

This chain links TRBV28 with TRBJ2-5; D gene ambiguous. The V gene's germline CDR1 is MDHEN and CDR2 SYDVKM. V was trimmed by 2 bases and J by 0 bases, leaving 16 bases between them. The CDR3 covers 17 residues. The CDR3 coding sequence is TGTGCCAGCAGTTTAAAACAGAACTCCCAATACCAAGAGACCCAGTACTTC. Protein sequence: CASSLKQNSQYQETQYF.

The chain employs TRBV14 and TRBJ2-7, with D possibly being TRBD2 (5 bases). The CDR3 spans 12 residues. The germline gives CDR1 SGHDN, CDR2 FVKESK. V gave up 4 bases and J gave up 5 bases, with 9 bases separating them. The CDR3: CASSLRGNEQYF. The CDR3, as DNA: TGTGCCAGCAGCCTCCGAGGGAACGAGCAGTACTTC.

The chain employs TRBV9 and TRBJ1-1; 7 positions agree with TRBD1. This CDR3 comprises 16 residues. V lost 0 bases to trimming and J lost 0 bases; unmatched junction nucleotides: 5. In germline, CDR1 is SGDLS, CDR2 YYNGEE. CDR3 region: CASSVVRGWMNTEAFF. The CDR3 region has the DNA TGTGCCAGCAGCGTAGTCAGGGGGTGGATGAACACTGAAGCTTTCTTT.

J is TRBJ2-7 and V is TRBV11-2; D tentatively reads TRBD1 or TRBD2 (5 bases each). V was clipped by 5 bases and J by 3 bases, with 26 bases between them. Germline-derived CDR1 and CDR2 are SGHAT and FQNNGV. The CDR3 is made up of 18 amino acids. CDR3 sequence: CASSQRSYRDEVLYEQYF. Here the CDR3 DNA reads TGTGCCAGCAGCCAACGCTCATACCGGGACGAGGTCCTCTACGAGCAGTACTTC.

The chain couples TRBV5-8 to TRBJ1-2, with TRBD1 matching over 10 bases. The CDR3 runs to 15 residues. V lost 0 bases and J lost 5; bases outside the gene matches: 4. Per the germline V gene, CDR1 is SGHTS and CDR2 is YDEGEE. In DNA form, the CDR3 reads TGTGCCAGCAGCTTGGTAGGACAGGGGGGATATGGCTACACCTTC. Amino acids: CASSLVGQGGYGYTF.

The chain employs TRBV7-6 and TRBJ2-2; D may correspond to TRBD1 or TRBD2 (5 bases each). Germline-derived CDR1 and CDR2 are SGHVS and FNYEAQ. Trimming shortened V by 4 bases and J by 4 bases, and 16 bases separated the two germline ends. CDR3 size: 16 residues. The CDR3 bases are TGTGCCAGCAGCTCTCAGACAGTGGGGGTCACCGGGGAGCTGTTTTTT. Encoded protein: CASSSQTVGVTGELFF.

The rearrangement joins TRBV11-2 to TRBJ1-6; the D gene is possibly TRBD1 (6 bases). Germline loops: CDR1 SGHAT, CDR2 FQNNGV. The CDR3 has 15 amino acids. The V end lost 3 bases, the J end lost 7 bases, and 13 bases lay between the germline ends. The CDR3 here is CASSFVQGNNSPLHF. In DNA form, the CDR3 reads TGTGCCAGCAGCTTTGTCCAGGGGAACAATTCACCCCTCCACTTT.

The chain links TRBV4-2 to TRBJ2-2, with 8 bases fitting TRBD2. CDR1 and CDR2 from the germline V gene are LGHNA and YNFKEQ. The CDR3 is 16 residues long. Trimming removed 2 bases from V and 0 bases from J; junction bases left unmatched: 2. CDR3 DNA: TGTGCCAGCAGCCAACTTAGCGGGGCGAACACCGGGGAGCTGTTTTTT. This gives the protein CASSQLSGANTGELFF.

V and J are TRBV4-3 and TRBJ1-4; a weak D match, TRBD1 (6 bases). Trimming removed 4 bases at V and 3 bases at J, with 15 bases between. Germline lookup yields CDR1 LGHNA and CDR2 YSLEER. The CDR3 extends over 16 amino acids. The CDR3 DNA reads as TGCGCCAGCAGCCGGGGGGCATGGGGTCCTAATGAAAAACTGTTTTTT. As protein: CASSRGAWGPNEKLFF.

In DNA form, the CDR3 reads TGTGCCAGCAGCTTTCCGGGACAGGGGTACAATGAGCAGTTCTTC. Its protein product is CASSFPGQGYNEQFF. This chain connects TRBV5-4 to TRBJ2-1; 10 bases are a match to TRBD1. Germline V gives CDR1 SGHNT, CDR2 YYREEE (reference sequence). The CDR3 contains 15 residues. V dropped 2 bases and J dropped 4; count of bases not matched to a gene: 3.

The chain recombines TRBV19 with TRBJ2-7; 10 nucleotides agree with TRBD1. CDR3 size: 15 residues. The V segment lost 5 bases and the J segment 4 bases; nucleotides outside the gene matches: 8. CDR1 and CDR2 from the germline V gene are LNHDA and SQIVND (reference sequence). The CDR3 loop is CASSARQGANYEQYF. CDR3 in DNA: TGTGCCAGTAGTGCCCGACAGGGGGCTAATTACGAGCAGTACTTC.

The rearrangement uses TRBV2 and TRBJ1-2; 9 bases map to TRBD1. Germline V gives CDR1 SNHLY, CDR2 FYNNEI. V lost 9 bases to trimming and J lost 4 bases; unmatched junction nucleotides: 9. The CDR3 loop spans 14 amino acids. CDR3 DNA: TGTGCCAGAGAGACAGGGGGTCGAGCCTATGGCTACACCTTC. Protein sequence: CARETGGRAYGYTF.

This clone has just one count. The chain employs TRBV28 and TRBJ2-1, with 7 bases identical to TRBD1. The V gene's germline CDR1 is MDHEN and CDR2 SYDVKM. CDR3 length: 15 amino acids. V gave up 3 bases and J gave up 6 bases; unmatched junction bases: 8. The CDR3 reads CASSLTGFEFNEQFF. The CDR3 region has the DNA TGTGCCAGCAGTTTGACAGGGTTCGAGTTCAATGAGCAGTTCTTC.

J is TRBJ2-1 and V is TRBV6-1; a weak D match, TRBD1 (5 bases). V was trimmed by 2 bases and J by 3 bases, leaving 11 bases between them. The CDR3 extends over 15 amino acids. Germline V gene data show CDR1 as MNHNS and CDR2 as SASEGT. Here the CDR3 reads CASSEHRPIYNEQFF. In nucleotides, the CDR3 is TGTGCCAGCAGTGAACACAGGCCAATCTACAATGAGCAGTTCTTC.